A single sample gave rise to the 23 T cell receptor beta chains below, sequenced in a study of cytomegalovirus exposure and HLA in healthy donors. Clones were sequenced by immunoSEQ multiplex PCR, and TCRdb holds only the in-frame ones, with some missing. Among roughly 130,000 clones listed, about 87% were seen once. The sequencing sample was made of PBMCs. The receptors were gathered from a woman aged 25 to 39 in good health and CMV-seropositive.

The chain carries TRBV19 and TRBJ1-5; 7 bases are shared with TRBD1. Germline-derived CDR1 and CDR2 are LNHDA and SQIVND (reference sequence). The CDR3 is 14 amino acids. V gave up 3 bases and J gave up 9 bases; unmatched junction bases: 8. The CDR3 DNA is TGTGCCAGTAGTATGGACAGGAACCCAGGGCCCCAGCATTTT. This translates into CASSMDRNPGPQHF. Drawing the rest from reference TRBV19 and TRBJ1-5, the complete variable domain is DGGITQSPKYLFRKEGQNVTLSCEQNLNHDAMYWYRQDPGQGLRLIYYSQIVNDFQKGDIAEGYSVSREKKESFPLTVTSAQKNPTAFYLCASSMDRNPGPQHFGDGTRLSIL.

The CDR3 loop is CASSLGTGNEKLFF. The CDR3 DNA reads TGTGCCAGCAGCTTGGGTACAGGGAATGAAAAACTGTTTTTT. This rearrangement joins TRBV5-6 to TRBJ1-4; D is perhaps TRBD1 (6 bases). In germline, CDR1 is SGHDT, CDR2 YYEEEE. Trimming took off 0 bases at V and 5 bases at J, with 8 bases between the two ends. The CDR3 totals 14 residues.

The chain joins TRBV2 to TRBJ1-1, with TRBD1 identical over 8 bases. The germline CDR1 and CDR2 sequences are SNHLY and FYNNEI. Trimming removed 11 bases from V and 0 bases from J; junction bases left unmatched: 17. The CDR3 covers 17 residues. CDR3 residues: CAQAGGPRAGMNTEAFF. The CDR3 bases are TGTGCCCAAGCAGGGGGCCCGCGGGCCGGGATGAACACTGAAGCTTTCTTT.

The chain links TRBV7-2 to TRBJ2-7, with a tentative D call TRBD1 (5 bases). The V end lost 1 base, the J end lost 4 bases, and 14 bases lay between the germline ends. There are 15 residues in the CDR3. Germline-derived CDR1 and CDR2 are SGHTA and FQGNSA. CDR3: CASSLVQGKAYEQYF. The CDR3 coding sequence is TGTGCCAGCAGCTTAGTCCAGGGCAAGGCTTACGAGCAGTACTTC. The variable domain in full, with the rest retrieved from reference TRBV7-2 and TRBJ2-7, is GAGVSQSPSNKVTEKGKDVELRCDPISGHTALYWYRQSLGQGLEFLIYFQGNSAPDKSGLPSDRFSAERTGGSVSTLTIQRTQQEDSAVYLCASSLVQGKAYEQYFGPGTRLTVT.

This clone came up once. The V gene is TRBV7-2, the J gene TRBJ2-1; 7 bases fit TRBD1. Trimming at V came to 7 bases and at J to 2 bases, leaving 11 bases not matched to a gene. Per the germline V gene, CDR1 is SGHTA and CDR2 is FQGNSA. This CDR3 is built from 16 residues. CDR3 region: CASKQNRDRTYNEQFF. CDR3 in DNA: TGTGCCAGCAAACAGAACCGGGACAGAACCTACAATGAGCAGTTCTTC.

The table lists this clone with a few counts. V gene TRBV6-1 combines with J gene TRBJ1-6, with D perhaps matching TRBD1 (6 bases). The V end was cut by 5 bases, the J end by 10 bases, with 18 bases between. This CDR3 contains 15 residues. CDR1 and CDR2 (germline): MNHNS, SASEGT. The CDR3, as DNA: TGTGCCAGCAGTCTCAAACAGGGTCGAGAATCACCCCTCCACTTT. Translation: CASSLKQGRESPLHF.

This chain links TRBV27 with TRBJ2-1; 15 positions match TRBD2. Germline assignment: CDR1 MNHEY and CDR2 SMNVEV (reference sequence). This CDR3 region has 20 residues. Unmatched junction bases numbered 11, after V lost 5 bases and J lost 0 bases. CDR3 sequence reads: CASSTPGLAGGPSSYNEQFF. The CDR3 DNA follows: TGTGCCAGCAGTACCCCGGGACTAGCGGGGGGTCCTAGCTCCTACAATGAGCAGTTCTTC.

This chain links TRBV6-5 with TRBJ2-2, with TRBD1 identical over 7 bases. Germline loops: CDR1 MNHEY, CDR2 SVGAGI. The CDR3 is 15 amino acids. The J segment lost 5 bases and the V segment lost 6 bases, leaving 9 bases of the junction unmatched. The CDR3 here is CASRDTGAGTGELFF. CDR3 sequence (DNA): TGTGCCAGCAGGGATACAGGGGCAGGAACCGGGGAGCTGTTTTTT.

This clone was seen once. The chain couples TRBV7-3 to TRBJ2-3; D remains unclear. Germline V gene sequence: CDR1 SGHTA, CDR2 FQGTGA. The CDR3 is made up of 17 amino acids. Trimming stripped 0 bases from V and 0 bases from J, with 13 bases between. The CDR3 reads CASSLTPVAASTDTQYF. The CDR3, as DNA: TGTGCCAGCAGCTTAACCCCCGTCGCGGCTAGCACAGATACGCAGTATTTT.

This chain joins TRBV5-1 and TRBJ1-4; TRBD1 is a possible D gene (5 bases). CDR3 length: 15 amino acids. Trimming cost V 0 bases and J 5 bases, with 11 bases left between them. The V gene's germline CDR1 is SGHRS and CDR2 YFSETQ. CDR3 in DNA: TGCGCCAGCAGCTTGGTTCCGGGGGTGAATGAAAAACTGTTTTTT. Its translation is CASSLVPGVNEKLFF.

The V call is TRBV20-1, the J call TRBJ1-2; D is possibly TRBD1 (5 bases). The germline V gene has CDR1 DFQATT and CDR2 SNEGSKA (reference sequence). The CDR3 runs to 11 residues. The V end lost 6 bases, the J end lost 8 bases, and 13 bases lay between the germline ends. The CDR3 coding sequence is TGCAGTGCCTCGCGGGGGGAAGGCTACACCTTC. Protein sequence: CSASRGEGYTF.

This clone was seen only once. The V and J genes are TRBV13 and TRBJ2-1; TRBD2 aligns across 12 bases. The germline CDR1 and CDR2 sequences are PRHDT and FYEKMQ (reference sequence). The ends lost 5 bases at V and 0 bases at J; junction bases unmatched: 11. CDR3 length: 19 amino acids. The CDR3 nucleotides are TGTGCCAGCAGCCCAGAGGTGACTAGCGGGGGCCGCTCCTACAATGAGCAGTTCTTC. It encodes CASSPEVTSGGRSYNEQFF. Supplemented by reference TRBV13 and TRBJ2-1, the full variable domain reads AAGVIQSPRHLIKEKRETATLKCYPIPRHDTVYWYQQGPGQDPQFLISFYEKMQSDKGSIPDRFSAQQFSDYHSELNMSSLELGDSALYFCASSPEVTSGGRSYNEQFFGPGTRLTVL.

The V call is TRBV25-1, the J call TRBJ2-2; 7 bases line up with TRBD1. Germline V gene data show CDR1 as MGHDK and CDR2 as SYGVNS. Trimming at V came to 5 bases and at J to 4 bases, leaving 10 bases not matched to a gene. The CDR3 is made up of 16 amino acids. CDR3 in DNA: TGTGCCAGCAGTACCCCCGGACAGGAGGTCACCGGGGAGCTGTTTTTT. Its translation: CASSTPGQEVTGELFF.

V usage is TRBV28 and J usage is TRBJ2-3; 13 nucleotides agree with TRBD2. The CDR3 is 18 amino acids. Unmatched junction bases numbered 11, after V lost 8 bases and J lost 0 bases. Germline CDR1 reads MDHEN; CDR2 reads SYDVKM. The CDR3 protein is CASPPGLAGESSTDTQYF. The DNA for the CDR3 is TGTGCCAGCCCCCCTGGACTAGCGGGGGAGTCTAGCACAGATACGCAGTATTTT.

This chain joins TRBV5-1 and TRBJ1-5; the D gene is possibly TRBD1 (5 bases). Trimming took off 2 bases at V and 2 bases at J, with 11 bases between the two ends. From germline, CDR1 is SGHRS and CDR2 YFSETQ. This CDR3 comprises 15 residues. The CDR3 DNA follows: TGCGCCAGCAGCTTCGGGGGAGATGGCAATCAGCCCCAGCATTTT. This gives the protein CASSFGGDGNQPQHF.

This sequence joins TRBV11-2 and TRBJ2-7; unclear D gene. This CDR3 contains 14 residues. Germline values: CDR1 SGHAT, CDR2 FQNNGV. V was pared by 0 bases and J by 4 bases, with 10 bases between. The chain's CDR3 is CASSLDAVSYEQYF. CDR3 nucleotides: TGTGCCAGCAGCTTAGATGCTGTCAGTTACGAGCAGTACTTC.

This rearrangement joins TRBV6-6 to TRBJ2-1, with a tentative D call TRBD1 (5 bases). V gave up 10 bases and J gave up 8 bases, with 18 bases separating them. The CDR3 covers 13 residues. Germline lookup yields CDR1 MNHNY and CDR2 SVGAGI (reference sequence). CDR3 sequence: CAIQGWLSDEQFF. The DNA of the CDR3 is TGTGCCATCCAGGGTTGGCTCAGCGATGAGCAGTTCTTC.

The chain has TRBV6-1 and TRBJ2-2; TRBD1 matches 7 bases. CDR3 length: 14 amino acids. The germline gives CDR1 MNHNS, CDR2 SASEGT. V shed 8 bases and J 4 bases; nucleotides not matched to a gene: 7. The DNA of the CDR3 is TGTGCCAGCTACCGACAGGGCGGCACCGGGGAGCTGTTTTTT. Its translation is CASYRQGGTGELFF.

The chain uses TRBV2 and TRBJ2-5, with D possibly being TRBD1 (5 bases). Trimming took 3 bases from V and 1 from J, leaving 9 bases between them. From germline, CDR1 is SNHLY and CDR2 FYNNEI. The CDR3 extends over 14 amino acids. CDR3 nucleotide sequence: TGTGCCAGCAGTGATCGGACAAGCCAAGAGACCCAGTACTTC. It yields the protein CASSDRTSQETQYF.

This chain uses TRBV28 with TRBJ2-7; 9 nucleotides align to TRBD1. This CDR3 has 13 residues. V trimming: 6 bases; J trimming: 6 bases; junction bases outside the gene matches: 6. In germline, CDR1 is MDHEN, CDR2 SYDVKM. The CDR3 coding sequence is TGTGCCAGCAGCCTGCAACAGGGGGCCGAGCAGTACTTC. It is translated as CASSLQQGAEQYF.

The chain carries TRBV6-5 and TRBJ2-7; 9 bases match TRBD2. The CDR3 runs 15 residues. The germline V gene encodes CDR1 MNHEY and CDR2 SVGAGI. Trimming cost V 6 bases and J 5 bases; bases outside gene matches: 11. The CDR3 spells CASRRSSGSPHEQYF. Here the CDR3 DNA reads TGTGCCAGCAGGCGAAGTAGCGGGAGCCCCCACGAGCAGTACTTC.

The V call is TRBV5-4, the J call TRBJ1-6, with D possibly being TRBD1 (6 bases). The CDR3 runs to 13 residues. Trimming pared 4 bases from V and 8 bases from J, leaving 10 bases between. Germline lookup yields CDR1 SGHNT and CDR2 YYREEE (reference sequence). The CDR3 DNA reads TGTGCCAGCAGCATCAACAGGGATTCACCCCTCCACTTT. Translated, it gives CASSINRDSPLHF.

The chain has TRBV5-4 and TRBJ2-3; TRBD1 matches at 9 bases. The length of the CDR3 is 16 residues. The germline gives CDR1 SGHNT, CDR2 YYREEE (reference sequence). The V gene end was trimmed by 4 bases and the J gene end by 4 bases; junction bases not matched to a gene: 10. CDR3 protein: CASSPPPGQGSDTQYF. The CDR3, as DNA: TGTGCCAGCAGCCCGCCGCCGGGACAGGGATCAGATACGCAGTATTTT.